Listed here are 2 T cell receptor beta chains from one sample, sequenced in a study of cytomegalovirus exposure and HLA in healthy donors. With 60 Vbeta and 13 Jbeta primers, the PCR was carried out. Clones were read by immunoSEQ multiplex PCR, and TCRdb kept only the in-frame ones, dropping some. The data contain fewer than 200,000 clones, 60% to 80% of them singletons. The sample consisted of PBMCs. The receptors stem from a middle-aged man in good health and CMV-seropositive.

V gene TRBV5-4 combines with J gene TRBJ2-7; 8 bases match TRBD2. V was pared by 4 bases and J by 2 bases, with 11 bases of the junction left unmatched. This CDR3 is built from 16 residues. The germline CDR1 and CDR2 sequences are SGHNT and YYREEE (reference sequence). CDR3 sequence: CASSQDLLAGAYEQYF. The CDR3 DNA is TGTGCCAGCAGCCAGGACTTGCTAGCGGGTGCCTACGAGCAGTACTTC. The whole variable domain, filled in from reference TRBV5-4 and TRBJ2-7, reads ETGVTQSPTHLIKTRGQQVTLRCSSQSGHNTVSWYQQALGQGPQFIFQYYREEENGRGNFPPRFSGLQFPNYSSELNVNALELDDSALYLCASSQDLLAGAYEQYFGPGTRLTVT.

The V gene is TRBV6-5, the J gene TRBJ2-2; 8 nucleotides match TRBD1. The CDR3 length is 12 residues. CDR1 MNHEY and CDR2 SVGAGI come from the germline V gene. V dropped 0 bases and J dropped 13; count of bases not matched to a gene: 1. The CDR3 sequence: CASSYSGTGLFF. In DNA, the CDR3 is TGTGCCAGCAGTTACTCTGGGACAGGGCTGTTTTTT.